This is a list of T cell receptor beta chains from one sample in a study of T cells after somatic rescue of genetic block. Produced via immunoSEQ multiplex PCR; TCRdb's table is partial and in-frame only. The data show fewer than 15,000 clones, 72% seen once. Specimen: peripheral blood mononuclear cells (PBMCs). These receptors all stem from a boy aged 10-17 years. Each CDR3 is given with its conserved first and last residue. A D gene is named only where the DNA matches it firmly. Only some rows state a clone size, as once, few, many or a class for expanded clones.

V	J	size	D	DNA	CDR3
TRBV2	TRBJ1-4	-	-	TGTGCCAGCAGTGGGGTCGTTAATGAAAAACTGTTTTTT	CASSGVVNEKLFF
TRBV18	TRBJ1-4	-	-	TGTGCCAGCGCCGAGTATGAAAAACTGTTTTTT	CASAEYEKLFF
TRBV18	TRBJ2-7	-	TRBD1	TGTGCCAGCTCACTGGACAGGGTCGGCTCCTACGAGCAGTACTTC	CASSLDRVGSYEQYF
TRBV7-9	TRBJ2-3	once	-	TGTGCCAGCAGCTTTGGCAGGGGGGGCACAGATACGCAGTATTTT	CASSFGRGGTDTQYF
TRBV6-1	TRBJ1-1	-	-	TGTGCCAGCACTGTGGACGGGTCGAACACTGAAGCTTTCTTT	CASTVDGSNTEAFF
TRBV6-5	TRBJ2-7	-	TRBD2	TGTGCCAGCAGTTATTCGACAGAGCGGGAGGGCCAACAGTACTTC	CASSYSTEREGQQYF
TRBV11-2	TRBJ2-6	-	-	TGTGCCAGCAGCTTAGGCGGGACAAGTGGGGCCAACGTCCTGACTTTC	CASSLGGTSGANVLTF
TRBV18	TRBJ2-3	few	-	TGTGCCAGCTCACCAGGTTTTGCAGGGGGCACAGATACGCAGTATTTT	CASSPGFAGGTDTQYF
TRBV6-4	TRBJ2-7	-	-	TGTGCCAGCATACGGCCGAGCTCCTACGAGCAGTACTTC	CASIRPSSYEQYF
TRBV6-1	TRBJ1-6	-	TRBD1	TGTGCCAGCAGTGAGCTAGGACAGGGTAATTCACCCCTCCACTTT	CASSELGQGNSPLHF
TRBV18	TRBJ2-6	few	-	TGTGCCAGCTGGCGAGCCGAGGACCGACATGGGGCCAACGTCCTGACTTTC	CASWRAEDRHGANVLTF
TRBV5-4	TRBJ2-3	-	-	TGTGCCAGCAGCTTGGATAGCGACCCCACTGATACGCAGTATTTT	CASSLDSDPTDTQYF
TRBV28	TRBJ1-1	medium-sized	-	TGTGCCAGCAGTTTACACAGGTTTAACACTGAAGCTTTCTTT	CASSLHRFNTEAFF
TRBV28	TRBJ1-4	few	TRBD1	TGTGCCAGCAGGACAGGGGGTGAAAAACTGTTTTTT	CASRTGGEKLFF
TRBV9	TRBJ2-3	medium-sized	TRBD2	TGTGCCAGCAGCGCAACGACGATAGCGGGGGGGGCCACAGATACGCAGTATTTT	CASSATTIAGGATDTQYF
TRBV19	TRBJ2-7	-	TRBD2	TGTGCCAGTAGTGGCGGACTAGCGGCCCGGCGCTACGAGCAGTACTTC	CASSGGLAARRYEQYF
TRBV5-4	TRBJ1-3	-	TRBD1	TGTGCCAGCAGCTCGGGACAGGTCCTAAGCTCTGGAAACACCATATATTTT	CASSSGQVLSSGNTIYF
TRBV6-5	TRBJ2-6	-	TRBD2	TGTGCCAGCAGTTACGGTGGACTAGCTGGGGCCAACGTCCTGACTTTC	CASSYGGLAGANVLTF
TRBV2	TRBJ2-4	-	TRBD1	TGTGCCAGCAGTAGACAGGGATTAGCCAAAAACATTCAGTACTTC	CASSRQGLAKNIQYF